Shown below are 15 T cell receptor beta chains from a single sample sequenced in a study of cytomegalovirus exposure and HLA in healthy donors. The study ran its PCR with 60 Vbeta and 13 Jbeta primers. Using immunoSEQ multiplex PCR, the repertoire was profiled, and TCRdb retains in-frame clones only, with some absent. The sample contains approximately 180,000 clones, 65% to 80% of which appear only once. Sequences were obtained from PBMCs. The receptors originated from a woman in her forties in good health and CMV-seronegative.

This clone was detected a few times. The rearrangement joins TRBV6-5 to TRBJ1-1, with TRBD1 as a possible D gene (5 bases). The CDR3 loop spans 12 amino acids. Germline CDR1 reads MNHEY; CDR2 reads SVGAGI. V was clipped by 5 bases and J by 11 bases, with 15 bases between them. The CDR3: CASSLRGAGAFF. CDR3 DNA: TGTGCCAGCAGTCTACGTGGGGCAGGGGCTTTCTTT.

The gene calls are TRBV19 and TRBJ1-2, with TRBD1 matching 7 bases. The ends lost 0 bases at V and 8 bases at J; junction bases unmatched: 6. CDR1 and CDR2 (germline): LNHDA, SQIVND (reference sequence). The CDR3 has 14 residues. The CDR3 protein is CASSIDRQGGGYTF. CDR3 nucleotides: TGTGCCAGTAGTATAGACCGACAGGGAGGCGGCTACACCTTC.

CDR3 loop: CASSLGRSGSYNEQFF. DNA of the CDR3: TGTGCCAGCAGCTTAGGCCGGAGCGGATCATACAATGAGCAGTTCTTC. This rearrangement joins TRBV7-2 to TRBJ2-1, with a weak D call TRBD2 (5 bases). The CDR3 runs to 16 residues. Trimming took off 1 base at V and 4 bases at J, with 14 bases between the two ends. Germline assignment: CDR1 SGHTA and CDR2 FQGNSA.

The V gene is TRBV15, the J gene TRBJ2-3; 8 positions agree with TRBD1. Germline V gives CDR1 LNHNV, CDR2 YYDKDF (reference sequence). The J segment lost 2 bases and the V segment lost 9 bases, leaving 7 bases of the junction unmatched. This CDR3 is built from 14 residues. CDR3 residues: CATNRDRITDTQYF. CDR3 coding DNA: TGTGCCACTAACCGGGACAGGATCACAGATACGCAGTATTTT.

The chain carries TRBV5-6 and TRBJ1-2; D is perhaps TRBD1 (5 bases). V shed 0 bases and J shed 4 bases, with 10 bases lying between them. CDR1 is SGHDT and CDR2 is YYEEEE in the germline V gene. The CDR3 consists of 14 residues. The DNA of the CDR3 is TGTGCCAGCAGCTTGGCACAGGAGTTCTATGGCTACACCTTC. The encoded protein is CASSLAQEFYGYTF.

The chain is built from TRBV19 and TRBJ1-2; a possible D gene is TRBD1 (6 bases). CDR1 and CDR2 from the germline V gene are LNHDA and SQIVND (reference sequence). The CDR3 length is 15 residues. V lost 6 bases, J lost 1 base, and 15 bases lay in between. As DNA, the CDR3 is TGTGCCAGTAGCAGGGCAGGGGCCGGTAACTATGGCTACACCTTC. This gives the protein CASSRAGAGNYGYTF.

The J gene is TRBJ2-7, the V gene TRBV5-6, with 13 positions matching TRBD2. The CDR3 spans 16 residues. Germline V gene sequence: CDR1 SGHDT, CDR2 YYEEEE. J lost 2 bases, V lost 4 bases, and 6 bases had no gene match. Here the CDR3 reads CASSMTSGRTPYEQYV. Here the CDR3 DNA reads TGTGCCAGCAGCATGACTAGCGGGAGGACACCCTACGAGCAGTACGTC.

This clone was counted a single time. The genes are TRBV6-5 and TRBJ1-2, with 7 positions matching TRBD1. V was pared by 5 bases and J by 1 base, with 4 bases of the junction left unmatched. Looked up from germline, CDR1 is MNHEY and CDR2 is SVGAGI. The CDR3 extends over 14 amino acids. This CDR3 is CASSEGGLNYGYTF. CDR3 nucleotide sequence: TGTGCCAGCAGTGAAGGGGGCCTTAACTATGGCTACACCTTC.

The chain is built from TRBV27 and TRBJ2-3, with a weak D call TRBD2 (6 bases). Trimming shortened V by 3 bases and J by 4 bases, and 17 bases separated the two germline ends. The CDR3 has 16 residues. The germline gives CDR1 MNHEY, CDR2 SMNVEV (reference sequence). The DNA for the CDR3 is TGTGCCAGCAGTTTTGGGAACCGGGCGGGATCAGATACGCAGTATTTT. This gives the protein CASSFGNRAGSDTQYF.

Only a few counts were recorded for this clone. The rearrangement links TRBV19 to TRBJ1-1, with 8 nucleotides matching TRBD1. This CDR3 region has 14 residues. In germline, CDR1 is LNHDA, CDR2 SQIVND (reference sequence). V shed 10 bases, J shed 8 bases, and the junction held 15 bases outside the gene matches. The CDR3 DNA sequence: TGTGCCACGACAGGGGCCGGCCCCGGTTCGGAAGCTTTCTTT. Protein product: CATTGAGPGSEAFF.

This clone was seen a handful of times. This chain uses TRBV4-2 with TRBJ1-5; the D is unclear. Germline V gene lookup returns CDR1 LGHNA and CDR2 YNFKEQ. The CDR3 is 14 amino acids. Deletions cut 1 base from V and 2 bases from J, with 6 bases between. The CDR3 sequence: CASSQAQGNQPQHF. CDR3 DNA: TGTGCCAGCAGCCAAGCGCAGGGCAATCAGCCCCAGCATTTT.

The V gene is TRBV27, the J gene TRBJ1-5; D is undetermined. Germline V CDR1 and CDR2: MNHEY, SMNVEV (reference sequence). Trimming left V 5 bases short and J 4 bases short, with 24 bases between. This CDR3 contains 18 residues. Written as DNA, the CDR3 is TGTGCCAGCAGTCCAATTATGAGCGCGGAGGCTTTAAATCAGCCCCAGCATTTT. This translates into CASSPIMSAEALNQPQHF.

In this sample, this clone turned up once. The chain employs TRBV5-8 and TRBJ1-1; D may be TRBD1 (5 bases). Trimming removed 2 bases at V and 13 bases at J, with 18 bases between. Germline lookup yields CDR1 SGHTS and CDR2 YDEGEE. The CDR3 loop spans 13 amino acids. CDR3 sequence (DNA): TGTGCCAGCAGCTTAGGTCGTGCAGGGTTTGTTTTCTTT. It encodes CASSLGRAGFVFF.

The sample holds one count of this clone. This chain's CDR3 is CASSLEGGSDTQYF. The CDR3 coding sequence is TGCGCCAGCAGCTTGGAAGGGGGATCCGATACGCAGTATTTT. This chain links TRBV5-1 with TRBJ2-3, with D tentatively TRBD1 (6 bases). The CDR3 sequence is 14 residues long. Germline lookup yields CDR1 SGHRS and CDR2 YFSETQ. V was cut by 0 bases and J by 6 bases, with 11 bases left in between.

This clone appeared once. The chain has TRBV9 and TRBJ2-7; 11 bases match TRBD2. Trimming removed 3 bases from V and 1 base from J; junction bases left unmatched: 12. Germline V lookup: CDR1 SGDLS, CDR2 YYNGEE. This CDR3 has 18 residues. CDR3 sequence (DNA): TGTGCCAGCAGCGCCCACCCTATTGGGACTAGCGGATCCTACGAGCAGTACTTC. It is translated as CASSAHPIGTSGSYEQYF.